This TCR beta chain originates from a study of CD4 T cells in relation to SARS-CoV-2 and coronaviruses. The wider study: PBMCs were cultured with antigen for roughly 10 days before TCR beta sequencing.

The assay was immunoSEQ multiplex PCR, and TCRdb's table has in-frame clones only and misses some. The data show tens of thousands of clones, approximately 84% seen once. The CDR3 consists of 13 residues. Trimming cost V 4 bases and J 0 bases, with 7 bases left between them. With regard to this clone: The antigen is not known.

V is TRBV12-3 or TRBV12-4 and J is TRBJ2-7, with D perhaps TRBD2 (5 bases). Sequencing was done on a sample of naive CD4+ T cells from PBMCs, cultured in vitro. The subset here: naive CD4+ T cells isolated by negative enrichment. This receptor was taken from an adult with COVID-19. The CDR3 spells CASSYSASYEQYF. For the CDR3, the DNA is TGTGCCAGCAGTTATAGCGCCTCCTACGAGCAGTACTTC.